This is a list of T cell receptor beta chains from one sample in a study of blood T cells in healthy people across ages. TCRdb reprocessed the 5' RACE reads with MiXCR, giving one entry per CDR3 protein. The data contain hundreds of thousands of distinct CDR3 sequences, 58% of them singletons. Material: blood. The receptor set was obtained from a young man in good health. CDR3s include the opening cysteine and the closing phenylalanine or tryptophan. D genes are given only for firm matches. Only part of the rows carry a size: once, few, many, or a class if the clone is expanded.

V	D	size	J	CDR3	DNA
TRBV3-1	TRBD1	-	TRBJ2-4	CASSIWTGPYKNIQYF	TGTGCCAGCAGCATCTGGACAGGGCCGTACAAAAACATTCAGTACTTT
TRBV5-4	-	-	TRBJ2-5	CASSLVRGPYNEQYF	TGTGCCAGCAGCTTGGTTCGGGGACCCTACAATGAGCAGTACTTC
TRBV7-9	-	-	TRBJ2-1	CASSHTGDNEQFF	TGTGCCAGCAGCCACACGGGAGACAATGAGCAGTTCTTC
TRBV29-1	-	few	TRBJ1-1	CSGGQGHTEAFF	TGCAGCGGCGGGCAGGGCCACACTGAAGCTTTCTTT
TRBV10-3	-	few	TRBJ2-7	CAVLGGSSYEQYF	TGTGCCGTCTTGGGAGGCTCCTCCTACGAGCAGTACTTC
TRBV29-1	-	-	TRBJ2-3	CSVTTDTQYF	TGCAGCGTGACTACTGATACGCAGTATTTT
TRBV6-2/TRBV6-3	-	-	TRBJ2-7	CASSADSVRLGNEQYF	TGTGCCAGCAGTGCAGACTCTGTACGTTTGGGCAATGAGCAGTACTTC
TRBV29-1	-	few	TRBJ2-7	CSVQGDYEQYF	TGCAGCGTACAGGGAGACTACGAGCAGTACTTC
TRBV15	TRBD1	-	TRBJ2-3	CATGRRTGGPTDTQYF	TGTGCCACCGGCAGAAGGACAGGGGGACCCACAGATACGCAGTATTTT
TRBV7-3	TRBD1	-	TRBJ2-7	CASSLGTGDSYEQYF	TGTGCCAGCAGCTTAGGGACAGGGGACTCCTACGAGCAGTACTTC
TRBV14	-	-	TRBJ2-4	CASSQMSWNIQYF	TGTGCCAGCAGCCAAATGAGTTGGAACATTCAGTACTTC
TRBV6-5	-	once	TRBJ2-4	CASSYGVNYKQYF	TGTGCCAGCAGTTACGGGGTGAACTACAAGCAGTACTTC
TRBV10-3	TRBD2	once	TRBJ2-3	CAISGGGAADTQYF	TGTGCCATCTCTGGCGGGGGGGCCGCAGATACGCAGTATTTT
TRBV4-3	-	-	TRBJ1-4	CASSQGGVGEKLFF	TGCGCCAGCAGCCAAGGGGGCGTGGGTGAAAAACTGTTTTTT
TRBV20-1	TRBD2	-	TRBJ2-1	CSEAGTSVNEQFF	TGCAGTGAGGCGGGGACTAGCGTGAATGAGCAGTTCTTC
TRBV25-1	-	-	TRBJ1-1	CASSEVGGVTEAFF	TGTGCCAGCAGTGAAGTGGGAGGGGTCACTGAAGCTTTCTTT
TRBV3-1	-	-	TRBJ2-1	CASSHRGALSNEQFF	TGTGCCAGCAGCCACCGAGGGGCCCTCTCTAATGAGCAGTTCTTC
TRBV27	-	once	TRBJ2-7	CASSPRTATIYEQYF	TGTGCCAGCAGCCCCAGGACAGCCACCATCTACGAGCAGTACTTC
TRBV7-9	TRBD1	-	TRBJ2-7	CASSLRSTGKYEQYF	TGTGCCAGCAGCTTAAGGTCGACAGGGAAGTACGAGCAGTACTTC
TRBV2	-	-	TRBJ2-5	CASSKTQTGTQYF	TGTGCCAGCAGTAAGACTCAGACGGGGACCCAGTACTTC
TRBV6-1	-	-	TRBJ1-5	CASSGAQGRQPQHF	TGTGCCAGCAGTGGGGCTCAGGGGCGACAGCCCCAGCATTTT
TRBV6-1	-	-	TRBJ2-5	CASSGYSSETQYF	TGTGCCAGCAGTGGCTATAGCAGTGAGACCCAGTACTTC
TRBV21-1	-	-	TRBJ2-5	CASSKVFFRGRRYLTQYF	TGTGCCAGCAGCAAAGTATTCTTCAGAGGACGGAGATATTTGACCCAGTACTTC
TRBV2	TRBD1	-	TRBJ2-6	CASRDREFNVLTF	TGTGCCAGCCGGGACAGGGAATTCAACGTCCTGACTTTC
TRBV28	TRBD1	few	TRBJ2-4	CASSLLSWGDRGSGEQYF	TGTGCCAGCAGCCTTCTCTCATGGGGGGACAGGGGGTCGGGTGAGCAGTACTTC
TRBV20-1	TRBD1	-	TRBJ2-3	CSATGPEGALRDTQYF	TGCAGTGCTACTGGCCCCGAGGGGGCTCTGCGAGATACGCAGTATTTT
TRBV20-1	-	few	TRBJ1-2	CSARDPHSGSYGYTF	TGCAGTGCTAGAGATCCTCACTCGGGCAGCTATGGCTACACCTTC